The 17 T cell receptor beta chains below were found in one sample sequenced in a study of blood T cell repertoires in COVID-19. Using immunoSEQ multiplex PCR, the repertoire was profiled, and TCRdb retains in-frame clones only, with some absent. Of roughly 120,000 clones listed, roughly nine tenths are singletons. Sequenced sample: peripheral blood. The source is a man aged 70-80 years with active or convalescent COVID-19.

The rearrangement links TRBV30 to TRBJ1-6, with D possibly TRBD1 on 5 matching bases. V lost 3 bases to trimming and J lost 1 base, with 16 bases between them. Germline V gene data show CDR1 as GTSNPN and CDR2 as SVGIG (reference sequence). The CDR3 runs to 17 residues. CDR3 in DNA: TGTGCCTGGAGGCCCCAGGGTCATGGGTCCTATAATTCACCCCTCCACTTT. It codes for CAWRPQGHGSYNSPLHF.

The chain joins TRBV5-1 to TRBJ2-7, with 7 bases matching TRBD1. Per the germline V gene, CDR1 is SGHRS and CDR2 is YFSETQ. V lost 4 bases to trimming and J lost 7 bases; unmatched junction nucleotides: 5. This CDR3 is built from 12 residues. CDR3 coding DNA: TGCGCCAGCAGCGTGGGACAGAGTGAGCAGTACTTC. Protein: CASSVGQSEQYF.

CDR3 residues: CASSTGQGTWGYTF. CDR3 nucleotides: TGTGCCAGCAGCACGGGACAGGGAACTTGGGGCTACACCTTC. V usage is TRBV28 and J usage is TRBJ1-2; TRBD1 matches 9 bases. There are 14 residues in the CDR3. Germline CDR1 reads MDHEN; CDR2 reads SYDVKM. After removal of 6 bases from V and 8 bases from J, the junction contained 10 bases not matched to a gene.

The CDR3 nucleotides are TGTGCCTGGGCGACAGGACTAGCGGGATTAGGAGATACGCAGTATTTT. It specifies CAWATGLAGLGDTQYF. The chain has TRBV30 and TRBJ2-3, with 12 bases that match TRBD2. The germline CDR1 and CDR2 sequences are GTSNPN and SVGIG (reference sequence). Unmatched junction bases numbered 11, after V lost 5 bases and J lost 5 bases. This CDR3 has 16 amino acids.

The V call is TRBV7-8, the J call TRBJ2-2; 14 bases map to TRBD2. This CDR3 is 17 amino acids long. CDR1 and CDR2 (germline): SGHVS, FQNEAQ. The V segment lost 3 bases and the J segment 4 bases; nucleotides outside the gene matches: 4. This CDR3 reads CASSLTSGRVSTGELFF. The CDR3 region has the DNA TGTGCCAGCAGCTTGACTAGCGGGAGGGTTAGCACCGGGGAGCTGTTTTTT.

This chain uses TRBV3-1 (or the pseudogene TRBV3-2) with TRBJ2-5; weak D call: TRBD2 (5 bases). The germline V and J ends were trimmed by 1 base and 7 bases, with 13 bases remaining between them. Germline CDR1 LGHDT, CDR2 YNNKEL (reference sequence). The length of the CDR3 is 14 residues. DNA for the CDR3: TGTGCCAGCAGCCAAGGTTATAGGGCGGGGACCCAGTACTTC. Translating it yields CASSQGYRAGTQYF.

The chain joins TRBV5-8 to TRBJ2-5; 8 bases match TRBD1. The V gene's germline CDR1 is SGHTS and CDR2 YDEGEE. This CDR3 is 16 amino acids long. J gave up 5 bases and V 4 bases, and 13 bases lay outside the gene matches. The CDR3 sequence: CASSLGAQTGEETQYF. CDR3 nucleotides: TGTGCCAGCAGCCTAGGGGCTCAGACAGGGGAGGAGACCCAGTACTTC.

A word on this clone: One end of the junction does not line up with germline, which may come from a read error. The gene calls are TRBV29-1 and TRBJ2-1, with D hard to call. This CDR3 is 14 amino acids long. Germline assignment: CDR1 SQVTM and CDR2 ANQGSEA. The CDR3 loop is CSVALIDSYNEQFF. CDR3 nucleotides: TGCAGTGTTGCCCTCATAGACTCCTACAATGAGCAGTTCTTC.

The genes are TRBV9 and TRBJ2-1; D gene uncertain. V was pared by 3 bases and J by 10 bases, with 11 bases between. Germline V gives CDR1 SGDLS, CDR2 YYNGEE. The CDR3 consists of 12 residues. CDR3 sequence (DNA): TGTGCCAGCAGCGACTTAAGCGCGGAGCAGTTCTTC. Protein sequence: CASSDLSAEQFF. Drawing the rest from reference TRBV9 and TRBJ2-1, the complete variable domain is DSGVTQTPKHLITATGQRVTLRCSPRSGDLSVYWYQQSLDQGLQFLIQYYNGEERAKGNILERFSAQQFPDLHSELNLSSLELGDSALYFCASSDLSAEQFFGPGTRLTVL.

In its sample, this clone was seen once. V and J are TRBV19 and TRBJ1-4; 7 bases fit TRBD1. With 10 bases clipped from V and 4 bases from J, the junction kept 9 bases outside the gene matches. Germline CDR1 reads LNHDA; CDR2 reads SQIVND (reference sequence). This CDR3 is built from 14 residues. The CDR3 sequence: CATVGTADNEKLFF. The DNA for the CDR3 is TGTGCCACCGTCGGGACAGCCGATAATGAAAAACTGTTTTTT.

Written as DNA, the CDR3 is TGTGCCTCCCGGGACAGGGCTAGAGATACGCAGTATTTT. Translated, it gives CASRDRARDTQYF. The chain combines TRBV6-5 with TRBJ2-3, with 9 positions matching TRBD1. The CDR3 extends over 13 amino acids. Germline lookup yields CDR1 MNHEY and CDR2 SVGAGI. J lost 5 bases, V lost 11 bases, and 8 bases had no gene match.

The J gene is TRBJ2-1, the V gene TRBV28; D might be TRBD2 (5 bases). The germline V gene has CDR1 MDHEN and CDR2 SYDVKM. Trimming left V 5 bases short and J 2 bases short, with 13 bases between. The CDR3 runs to 15 residues. The CDR3 nucleotides read TGTGCCAGCAGTCCGTCCGGGGAGACCTACAATGAGCAGTTCTTC. Its protein product is CASSPSGETYNEQFF.

The J gene is TRBJ2-7, the V gene TRBV5-8; 8 bases align to TRBD1. The CDR3 extends over 15 amino acids. V lost 2 bases to trimming and J lost 1 base; unmatched junction nucleotides: 5. In germline, CDR1 is SGHTS, CDR2 YDEGEE. CDR3 loop: CASSFYGQGSYEQYF. CDR3 bases: TGTGCCAGCAGCTTCTATGGACAGGGATCCTACGAGCAGTACTTC.

J is TRBJ1-2 and V is TRBV28, with a tentative D call TRBD1 (6 bases). CDR1 and CDR2 from the germline V gene are MDHEN and SYDVKM. This CDR3 comprises 13 residues. V dropped 6 bases and J dropped 5 bases, with 13 bases sitting between them. The CDR3: CASSFGQIYGYTF. CDR3 in DNA: TGTGCCAGCAGCTTCGGACAGATATATGGCTACACCTTC.

The V call is TRBV28, the J call TRBJ2-5; D is possibly TRBD1 (5 bases). Per the germline V gene, CDR1 is MDHEN and CDR2 is SYDVKM. The CDR3 extends over 14 amino acids. The V and J ends lost 1 base and 3 bases respectively, with 9 bases between them. Written as DNA, the CDR3 is TGTGCCAGCAGTTTATCTACAGGAGAAGAGACCCAGTACTTC. Protein: CASSLSTGEETQYF.

The chain carries TRBV4-2 and TRBJ1-4; TRBD1 matches 7 bases. The CDR3 contains 16 residues. Germline trimming cut 2 bases from V and 8 bases from J; bases unmatched to any gene: 11. Germline V gives CDR1 LGHNA, CDR2 YNFKEQ. CDR3 loop: CASSQRPGQLEEKLFF. CDR3 bases: TGTGCCAGCAGCCAACGTCCGGGACAGTTAGAAGAAAAACTGTTTTTT.

The chain recombines TRBV19 with TRBJ1-5; 7 bases map to TRBD1. The CDR3 has 15 amino acids. Germline CDR1 reads LNHDA; CDR2 reads SQIVND (reference sequence). V lost 6 bases, J lost 4 bases, and 9 bases stayed unmatched. The CDR3 nucleotides are TGTGCCAGTAGCCAGGGACAGATAGGGAATCAGCCCCAGCATTTT. Translated, it gives CASSQGQIGNQPQHF.